This T cell receptor (beta chain) is drawn from a study of blood T cells in healthy people across ages. A second PCR of roughly 7 to 11 cycles used a sample-barcoded 5' primer and a J-beta primer mix. One entry per CDR3 protein results from TCRdb running MiXCR on the 5' RACE reads. The data show over 1,500,000 distinct CDR3 sequences, 35% to 50% seen once. This clonotype was counted a single time. Its antigen is undetermined. V was clipped by 3 bases and J by 18 bases, with 15 bases between them. This CDR3 has 11 residues. The germline V gene has CDR1 GTSNPN and CDR2 SVGIG (reference sequence). Study findings and constraints: Both naive CD4+ cell counts and diversity were greater in long-lived donors than in aged donors. Investigators treated diversity estimates from one million T cells as underestimates. Observed TCR beta diversity per million T cells went down as age went up. This fall followed a roughly linear course with age.

Researchers report isolating at least 6.5 million PBMCs per sample. The sequencing input was blood. The receptor's source is a human donor in good health. The chain has TRBV30 and TRBJ1-6, with unresolved D. This chain's CDR3 is CAWRWRSITHF. The CDR3 coding sequence is TGTGCCTGGAGATGGCGGAGTATCACCCACTTT.